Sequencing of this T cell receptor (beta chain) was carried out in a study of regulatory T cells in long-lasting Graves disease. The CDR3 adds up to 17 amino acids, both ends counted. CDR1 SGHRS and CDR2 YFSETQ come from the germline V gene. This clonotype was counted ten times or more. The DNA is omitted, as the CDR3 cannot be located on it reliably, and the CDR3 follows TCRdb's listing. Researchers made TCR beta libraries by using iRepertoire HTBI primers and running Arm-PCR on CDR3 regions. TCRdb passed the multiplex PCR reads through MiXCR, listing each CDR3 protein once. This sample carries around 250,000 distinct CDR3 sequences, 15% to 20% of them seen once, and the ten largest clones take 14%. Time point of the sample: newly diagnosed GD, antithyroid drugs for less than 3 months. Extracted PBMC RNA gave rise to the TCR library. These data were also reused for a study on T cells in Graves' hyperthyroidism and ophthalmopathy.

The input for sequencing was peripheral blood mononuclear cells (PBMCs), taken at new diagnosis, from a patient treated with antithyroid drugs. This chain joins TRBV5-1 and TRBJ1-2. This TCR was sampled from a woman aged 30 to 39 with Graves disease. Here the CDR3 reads CASSLLTFEPTNYGYTF.